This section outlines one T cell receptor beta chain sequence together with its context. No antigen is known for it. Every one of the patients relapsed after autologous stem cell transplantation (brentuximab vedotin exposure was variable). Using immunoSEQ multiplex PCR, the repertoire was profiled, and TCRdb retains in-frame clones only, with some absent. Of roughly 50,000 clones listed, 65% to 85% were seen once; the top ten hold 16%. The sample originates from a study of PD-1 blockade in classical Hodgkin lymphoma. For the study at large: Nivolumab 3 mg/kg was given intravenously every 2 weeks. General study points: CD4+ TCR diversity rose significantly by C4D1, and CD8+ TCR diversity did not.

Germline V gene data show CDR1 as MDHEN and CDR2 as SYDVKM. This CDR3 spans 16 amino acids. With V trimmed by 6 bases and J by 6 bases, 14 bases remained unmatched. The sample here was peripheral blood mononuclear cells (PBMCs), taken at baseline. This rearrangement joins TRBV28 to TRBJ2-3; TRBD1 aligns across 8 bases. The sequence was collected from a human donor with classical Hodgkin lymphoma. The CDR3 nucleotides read TGTGCCAGCAGCCTCGCAAGGGGCAGGGGGCAGGATACGCAGTATTTT. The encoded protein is CASSLARGRGQDTQYF. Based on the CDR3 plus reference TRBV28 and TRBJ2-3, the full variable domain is DVKVTQSSRYLVKRTGEKVFLECVQDMDHENMFWYRQDPGLGLRLIYFSYDVKMKEKGDIPEGYSVSREKKERFSLILESASTNQTSMYLCASSLARGRGQDTQYFGPGTRLTVL.